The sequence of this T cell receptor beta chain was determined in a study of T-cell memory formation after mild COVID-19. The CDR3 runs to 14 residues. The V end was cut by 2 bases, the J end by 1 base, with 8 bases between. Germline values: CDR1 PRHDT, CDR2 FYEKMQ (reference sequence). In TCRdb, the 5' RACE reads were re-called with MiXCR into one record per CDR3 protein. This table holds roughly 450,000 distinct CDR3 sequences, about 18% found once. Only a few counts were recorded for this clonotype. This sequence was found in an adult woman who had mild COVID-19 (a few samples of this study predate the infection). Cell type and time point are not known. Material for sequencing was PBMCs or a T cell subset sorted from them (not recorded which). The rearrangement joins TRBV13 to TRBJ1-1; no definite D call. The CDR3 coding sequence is TGTGCCAGCAGCTTAACTTGGGAGAACACTGAAGCTTTCTTT. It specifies CASSLTWENTEAFF. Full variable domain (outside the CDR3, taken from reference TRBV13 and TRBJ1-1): AAGVIQSPRHLIKEKRETATLKCYPIPRHDTVYWYQQGPGQDPQFLISFYEKMQSDKGSIPDRFSAQQFSDYHSELNMSSLELGDSALYFCASSLTWENTEAFFGQGTRLTVV.